The TCR beta chain described here comes from a study of blood T cell repertoires in COVID-19. Across the whole study: Material from acute and convalescent COVID-19 was sourced from the United States, Italy and Spain. Sources were T cells, B-cell-depleted T cells, or PBMCs; the material itself was cDNA or gDNA.

Per the original methods: Reference gene primers were amplified, and this amplification served to estimate nucleated cell counts. Assay used: immunoSEQ multiplex PCR; TCRdb lists only in-frame clones, some missing. That table is the source of V, J and clone size, and D and trimming were worked out from the DNA. In the table there are about 140,000 clones, about 90% of which are singletons. Trimming cost V 4 bases and J 7 bases, with 21 bases left between them. CDR1 SGHRS and CDR2 YFSETQ come from the germline V gene. The CDR3 has 16 residues. This TCR came from a man in his 60s with active or convalescent COVID-19. V usage is TRBV5-1 and J usage is TRBJ1-5; D is perhaps TRBD1 (5 bases). Sequencing used peripheral blood. The CDR3: CASSATDIQRWQPQHF. The CDR3 nucleotides read TGCGCCAGCAGCGCGACGGACATACAAAGGTGGCAGCCCCAGCATTTT. The complete variable domain, with remaining parts taken from reference TRBV5-1 and TRBJ1-5, reads KAGVTQTPRYLIKTRGQQVTLSCSPISGHRSVSWYQQTPGQGLQFLFEYFSETQRNKGNFPGRFSGRQFSNSRSEMNVSTLELGDSALYLCASSATDIQRWQPQHFGDGTRLSIL.